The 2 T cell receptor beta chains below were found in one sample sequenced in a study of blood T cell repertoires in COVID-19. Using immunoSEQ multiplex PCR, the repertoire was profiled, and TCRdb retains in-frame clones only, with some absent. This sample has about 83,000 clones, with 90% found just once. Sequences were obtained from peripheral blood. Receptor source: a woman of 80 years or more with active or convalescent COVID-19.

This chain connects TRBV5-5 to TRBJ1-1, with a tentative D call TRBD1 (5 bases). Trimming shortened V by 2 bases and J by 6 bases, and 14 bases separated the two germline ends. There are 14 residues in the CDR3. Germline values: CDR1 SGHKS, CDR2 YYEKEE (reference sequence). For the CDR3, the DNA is TGTGCCAGCAGCTTTCGTGCAGGGAAGGCTGAAGCTTTCTTT. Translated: CASSFRAGKAEAFF.

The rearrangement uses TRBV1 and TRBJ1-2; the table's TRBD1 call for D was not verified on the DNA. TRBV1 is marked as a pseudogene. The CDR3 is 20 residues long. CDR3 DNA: TGCACCAGCAGCCAAGATTCGGTCCCAGGGCCTTCCCTCGGCTTGGCTGGCTACACCTTC. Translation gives CTSSQDSVPGPSLGLAGYTF.